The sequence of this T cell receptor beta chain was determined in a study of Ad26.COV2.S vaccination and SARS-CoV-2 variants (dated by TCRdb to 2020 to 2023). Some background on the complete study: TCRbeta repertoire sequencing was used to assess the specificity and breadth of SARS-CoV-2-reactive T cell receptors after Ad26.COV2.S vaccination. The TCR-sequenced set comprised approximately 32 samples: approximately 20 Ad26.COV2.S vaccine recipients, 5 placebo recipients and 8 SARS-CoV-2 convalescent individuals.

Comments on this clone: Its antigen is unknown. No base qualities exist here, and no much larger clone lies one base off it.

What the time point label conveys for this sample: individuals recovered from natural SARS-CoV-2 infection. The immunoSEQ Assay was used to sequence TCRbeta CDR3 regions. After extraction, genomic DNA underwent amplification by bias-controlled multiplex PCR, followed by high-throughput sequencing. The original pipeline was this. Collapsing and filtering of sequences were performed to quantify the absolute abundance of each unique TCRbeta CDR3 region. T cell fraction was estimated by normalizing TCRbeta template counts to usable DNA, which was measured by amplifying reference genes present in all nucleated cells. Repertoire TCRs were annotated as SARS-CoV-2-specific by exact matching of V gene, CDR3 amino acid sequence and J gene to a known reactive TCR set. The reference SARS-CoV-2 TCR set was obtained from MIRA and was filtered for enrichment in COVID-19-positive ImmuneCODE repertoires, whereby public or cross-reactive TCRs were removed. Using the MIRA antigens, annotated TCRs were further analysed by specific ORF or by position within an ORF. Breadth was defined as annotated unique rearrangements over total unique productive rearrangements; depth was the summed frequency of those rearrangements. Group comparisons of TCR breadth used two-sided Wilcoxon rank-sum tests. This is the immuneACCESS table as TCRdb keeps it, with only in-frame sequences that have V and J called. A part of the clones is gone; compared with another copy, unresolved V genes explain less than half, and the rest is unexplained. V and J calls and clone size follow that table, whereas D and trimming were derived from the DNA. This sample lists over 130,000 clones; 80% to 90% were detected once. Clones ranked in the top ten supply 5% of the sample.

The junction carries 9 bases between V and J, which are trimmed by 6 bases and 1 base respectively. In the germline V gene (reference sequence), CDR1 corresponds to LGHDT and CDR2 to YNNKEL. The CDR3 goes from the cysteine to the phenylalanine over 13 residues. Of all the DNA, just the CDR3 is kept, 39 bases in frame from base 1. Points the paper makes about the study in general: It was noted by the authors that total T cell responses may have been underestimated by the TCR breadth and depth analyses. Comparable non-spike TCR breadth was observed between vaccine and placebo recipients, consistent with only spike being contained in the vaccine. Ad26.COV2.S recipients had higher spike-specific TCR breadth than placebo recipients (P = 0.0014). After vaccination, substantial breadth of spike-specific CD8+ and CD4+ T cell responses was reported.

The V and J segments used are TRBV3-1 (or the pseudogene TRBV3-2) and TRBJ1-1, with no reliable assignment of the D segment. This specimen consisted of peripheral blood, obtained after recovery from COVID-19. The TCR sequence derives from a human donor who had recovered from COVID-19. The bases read TGTGCCAGCAGACGAGGGAAGAACACTGAAGCTTTCTTT. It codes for CASRRGKNTEAFF.